The clone carrying this T cell receptor beta chain was counted a few times. Antigen specificity is unknown. The data derive from a study of beta chain features in type 1 diabetes. Per germline, CDR1 GTSNPN and CDR2 SVGIG (reference sequence). There are 17 residues in the CDR3. V lost 1 base and J lost 6; bases outside the gene matches: 11. What was sequenced were expressed TCRB transcripts, since all of the isolated RNA had been reverse transcribed. Naive, central memory and regulatory T cell samples averaged about 3.5 million reads. Sequencing was performed with immunoSEQ multiplex PCR; in TCRdb, only in-frame clones are kept and a portion is missing. The table has approximately 150,000 clones, roughly 60% seen once. Central memory, naive, regulatory and stem cell-like memory CD4+ cells were sorted by CD45RO/CCR7/CD25/CD127/CD95/CD27. Study-wide findings and caveats: When VDJ junctions were examined, type 1 diabetes patients showed fewer insertions and more deletions. In the patient group, naive, central memory and Treg TCRB repertoires seemed more alike than in the healthy donor group. Type 1 diabetes patients showed a moderate but significant shortening of TCRB CDR3s in all four CD4+ subsets.

Sample: naive CD4+ T cells from blood. J is TRBJ2-2 and V is TRBV30; TRBD1 agrees at 10 bases. This receptor was identified in a man aged 30-40 years with type 1 diabetes. The CDR3 DNA sequence: TGTGCCTGGAGTGCCACCCGGACAGGGGGTCAGCCCGGGGAGCTGTTTTTT. It is translated as CAWSATRTGGQPGELFF.